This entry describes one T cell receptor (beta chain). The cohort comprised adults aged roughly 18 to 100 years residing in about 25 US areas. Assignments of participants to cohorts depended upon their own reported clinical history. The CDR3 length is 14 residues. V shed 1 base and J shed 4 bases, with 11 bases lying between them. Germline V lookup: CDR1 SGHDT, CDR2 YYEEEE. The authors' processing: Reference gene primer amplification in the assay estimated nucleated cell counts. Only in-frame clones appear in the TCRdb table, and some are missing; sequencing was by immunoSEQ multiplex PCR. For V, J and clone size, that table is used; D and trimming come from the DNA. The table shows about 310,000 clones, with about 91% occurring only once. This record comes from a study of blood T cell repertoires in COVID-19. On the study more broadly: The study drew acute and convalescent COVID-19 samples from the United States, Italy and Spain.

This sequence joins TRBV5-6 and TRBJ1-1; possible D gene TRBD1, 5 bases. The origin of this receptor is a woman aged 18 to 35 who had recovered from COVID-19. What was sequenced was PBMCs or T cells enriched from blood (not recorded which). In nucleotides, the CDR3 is TGTGCCAGCAGCTTGCCCACGGGGGGCACTGAAGCTTTCTTT. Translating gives CASSLPTGGTEAFF.